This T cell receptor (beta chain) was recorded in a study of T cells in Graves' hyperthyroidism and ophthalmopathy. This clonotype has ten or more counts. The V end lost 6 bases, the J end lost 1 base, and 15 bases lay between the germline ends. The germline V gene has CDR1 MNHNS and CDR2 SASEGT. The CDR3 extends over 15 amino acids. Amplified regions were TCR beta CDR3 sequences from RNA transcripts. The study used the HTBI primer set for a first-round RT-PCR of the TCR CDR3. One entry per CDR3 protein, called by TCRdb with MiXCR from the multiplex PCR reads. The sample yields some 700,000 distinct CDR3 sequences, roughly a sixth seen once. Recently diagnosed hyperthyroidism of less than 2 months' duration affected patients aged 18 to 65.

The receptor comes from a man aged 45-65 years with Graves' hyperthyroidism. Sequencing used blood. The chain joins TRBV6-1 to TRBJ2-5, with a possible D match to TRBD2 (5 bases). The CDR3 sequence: CASRSTPSPQETQYF. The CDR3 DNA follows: TGTGCCAGCAGATCCACCCCTAGCCCCCAAGAGACCCAGTACTTC.